This T cell receptor (beta chain) is from a study of vaccination effects on CD4 cells after COVID-19 (dated by TCRdb to the early 2020s). About the full investigation: Each participant received two doses of an mRNA SARS-CoV-2 vaccine, either BNT162b2 or mRNA-1273. Altogether, 10 COVID-19 convalescent patients and 4 SARS-CoV-2-naive healthy vaccine recipients made up the full study. SARS-CoV-2 spike-specific CD4+ TCR repertoires from before and after mRNA vaccination were compared in COVID-19 convalescent patients and in infection-naive vaccine recipients. Cultures from other donors in the study were sequenced with the Oncomine TCR Beta short-read assay on an Illumina iSeq 100. What the study reported, not specific to this receptor: Only a small number of convalescent patients were included, and no early post-infection timepoints were available, which limited the study. Clones induced by infection and clones induced by vaccination both contracted markedly at late timepoints after vaccination, which fits with T cell responses waning over time. In healthy vaccine recipients, vaccine-induced clones were almost all SARS-CoV-2 mono-reactive, with only 1 of 255 being cross-reactive with common cold coronaviruses.

Receptor amplification or capture employed the immunoSEQ multiplex PCR assay. DNA from the cultured and isolated CD4+ T cells underwent TCR beta CDR3 sequencing. On the study's bioinformatics: Non-productive TCR sequences were discarded, and reads were trimmed to the CDR3 region, with only CDR3s of 7 or more amino acids retained. Antigen-specific clonotypes were identified using the MANAFEST web app by comparison of expansion in peptide wells against reference cultures. To be called positive, a clone needed expansion at FDR<0.05 compared with the reference and with all other wells, an odds ratio greater than 5, and a frequency greater than 0.1% in two replicate wells. A clonotype was called cross-reactive if it was significantly expanded both in SARS-CoV-2 spike wells and in at least one common cold coronavirus spike condition. CDR3 similarity was assessed by Levenshtein distance with the stringdist R package, and unrooted trees were built with ape in R 3.6.1. TCRdb took over this immuneACCESS table, retaining in-frame rearrangements with V and J assigned. Such tables are incomplete; in checked studies, under half of the missing clones stem from an unresolved V gene, and the remainder is unexplained. Clonal size and the V and J genes are those of that table, whereas D and trimming came from the DNA. The sample contains about 20,000 clones, approximately 72% of them found a single time. The biggest ten clones account for 7.5% to 9.5% of the sample.

The junction shows trimming of 5 bases on V and 6 bases on J, plus 19 bases between the germline ends. The CDR3 measures 16 amino acids from cysteine to phenylalanine. Only the CDR3 DNA is retained, 48 bases long and in frame from the first base. CDR1 and CDR2 (MNHEY, SMNVEV) derive from the germline V gene (reference sequence). In the ViraFEST assay, PBMC were stimulated with viral peptide pools, and antigen-specific CD4+ T cell clonotypes were then identified by expansion using TCR sequencing. After around 11 days of culture, CD4+ T cells were isolated with the EasySep CD4+ T cell isolation kit. The absence of prior SARS-CoV-2 infection in healthy vaccine recipients was confirmed by negative nucleocapsid antibodies before and after vaccination. Some 1.9 million PBMC per well were cultured with around 10 ug/ml peptides in IMDM containing about 5% human AB serum, 10 IU/ml IL-2 and gentamicin. Half of the culture medium was replaced with fresh IL-2-containing medium on days 3 and 7. Unless otherwise noted, each peptide stimulation condition was cultured in triplicate wells. Using Ficoll-Paque Plus gradient centrifugation, PBMC were separated from whole blood and then either used fresh or cryopreserved at -140C. The overlapping peptide pools covered the spike proteins of SARS-CoV-2 as well as those of the common cold coronaviruses HCoV-NL63, HCoV-OC43 and HCoV-229E. The QIAamp micro DNA kit was used to extract genomic DNA from the cultured CD4+ T cells.

On this clone: Its antigen is not yet known. Base qualities are not recorded, but no much larger clone differs from it by a single base.

The TCR originated in a human donor who received a COVID-19 vaccine. The rearranged segments are TRBV27 and TRBJ2-2, with a tentative D gene TRBD1 over 5 matching bases. The material sequenced was CD4+ T cells from PBMCs cultured with HCoV-NL63 spike peptides, taken before COVID-19 vaccination. The sample's cell subset or site label, decoded: HCoV-NL63 spike overlapping peptide pool stimulation. The bases are TGTGCCAGCAGTCCCTTCTGGTCCGCAGGGTCCGGGGAGCTGTTTTTT. The translation is CASSPFWSAGSGELFF.